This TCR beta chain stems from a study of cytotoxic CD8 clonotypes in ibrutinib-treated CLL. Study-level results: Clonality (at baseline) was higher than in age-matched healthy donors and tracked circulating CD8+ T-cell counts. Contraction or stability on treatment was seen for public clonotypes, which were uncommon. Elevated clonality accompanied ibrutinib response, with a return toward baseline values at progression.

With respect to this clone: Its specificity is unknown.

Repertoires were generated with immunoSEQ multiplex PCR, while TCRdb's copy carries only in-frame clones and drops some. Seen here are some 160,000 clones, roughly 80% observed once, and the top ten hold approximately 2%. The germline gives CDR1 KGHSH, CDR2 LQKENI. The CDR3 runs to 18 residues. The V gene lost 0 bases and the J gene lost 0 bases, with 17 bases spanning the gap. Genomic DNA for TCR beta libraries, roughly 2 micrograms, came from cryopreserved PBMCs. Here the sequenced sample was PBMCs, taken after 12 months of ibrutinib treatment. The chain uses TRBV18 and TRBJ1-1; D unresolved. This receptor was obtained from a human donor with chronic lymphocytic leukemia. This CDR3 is CASSPPWPGPGMNTEAFF. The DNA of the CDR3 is TGTGCCAGCTCACCACCGTGGCCAGGTCCGGGTATGAACACTGAAGCTTTCTTT.